This TCR beta chain was identified in a study of OX40 agonist ivuxolimab in advanced cancers. Study in general: Patients with hepatocellular carcinoma, melanoma, renal cell or head and neck cancer made up the dose-escalation patients.

The germline V and J ends were trimmed by 4 bases and 5 bases, with 14 bases remaining between them. Per germline, CDR1 SGHVS and CDR2 FNYEAQ. The CDR3 has 14 residues. Regarding the study as a whole: Expanded clones were, on average, more numerous among CD8+ T cells than CD4+.

In its sample, this clone was seen a few times. Antigen: not known. Libraries were prepared by immunoSEQ multiplex PCR; TCRdb keeps only in-frame clonotypes and omits some of them. This sample carries 80,000 or so clones, 80% to 95% of them seen once, and the ten largest clones take less than 2%. The sequences come from CD4+ or CD8+ T cells sorted from blood, collected in a trial of the OX40 agonist ivuxolimab. The sequence derives from an adult with an advanced solid tumor such as melanoma, head and neck, liver or kidney cancer. The rearrangement links TRBV7-6 to TRBJ1-1; unclear D gene. The CDR3: CASSSHLEGTEAFF. The CDR3 DNA reads as TGTGCCAGCAGCTCGCACCTCGAGGGAACTGAAGCTTTCTTT.